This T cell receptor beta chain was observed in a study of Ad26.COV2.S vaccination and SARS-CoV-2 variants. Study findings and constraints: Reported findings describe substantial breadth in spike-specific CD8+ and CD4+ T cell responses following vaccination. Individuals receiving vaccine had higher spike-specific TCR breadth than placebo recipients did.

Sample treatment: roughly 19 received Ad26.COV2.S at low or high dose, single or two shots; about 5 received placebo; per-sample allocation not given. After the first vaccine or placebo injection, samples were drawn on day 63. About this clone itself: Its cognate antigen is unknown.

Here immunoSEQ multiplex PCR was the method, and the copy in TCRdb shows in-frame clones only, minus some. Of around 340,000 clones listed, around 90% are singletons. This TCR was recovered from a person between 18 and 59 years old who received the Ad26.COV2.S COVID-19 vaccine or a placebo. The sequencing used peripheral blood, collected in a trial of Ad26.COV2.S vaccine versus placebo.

CDR3 DNA sequence: TGTGCCAGCAGCTTAGGGTTCGACAGGGGCGACGAGCAGTACTTC. It translates to CASSLGFDRGDEQYF. The chain links TRBV7-2 to TRBJ2-7, with 8 bases that match TRBD1. This CDR3 region has 15 residues. Germline V lookup: CDR1 SGHTA, CDR2 FQGNSA. V was clipped by 1 base and J by 5 bases; unmatched bases: 7.